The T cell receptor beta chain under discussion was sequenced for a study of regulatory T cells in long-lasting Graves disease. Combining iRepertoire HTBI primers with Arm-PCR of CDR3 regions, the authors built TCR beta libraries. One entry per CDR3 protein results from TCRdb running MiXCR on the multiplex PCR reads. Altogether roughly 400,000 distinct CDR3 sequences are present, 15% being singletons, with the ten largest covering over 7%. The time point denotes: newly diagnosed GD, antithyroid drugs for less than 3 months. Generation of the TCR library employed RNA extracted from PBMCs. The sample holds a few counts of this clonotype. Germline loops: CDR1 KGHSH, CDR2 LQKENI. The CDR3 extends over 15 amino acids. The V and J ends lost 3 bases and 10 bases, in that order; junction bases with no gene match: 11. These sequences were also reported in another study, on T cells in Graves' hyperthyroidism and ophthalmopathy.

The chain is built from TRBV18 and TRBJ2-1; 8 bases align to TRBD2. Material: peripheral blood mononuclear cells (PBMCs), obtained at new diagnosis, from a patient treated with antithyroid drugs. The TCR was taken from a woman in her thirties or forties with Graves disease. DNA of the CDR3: TGTGCCAGCTCACCGGTCCGGGGGGGGCGAAAAGAGCAGTTCTTC. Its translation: CASSPVRGGRKEQFF.